The next 20 T cell receptor beta chains were all read from a single sample in a study of OX40 agonist ivuxolimab in advanced cancers. Measured with immunoSEQ multiplex PCR; TCRdb has only the in-frame clones, and not every one. The sample holds tens of thousands of clones; approximately 86% are singletons and the top ten take 0.88%. Here the sequenced sample was CD4+ or CD8+ T cells sorted from blood, taken in a trial of the OX40 agonist ivuxolimab. All receptors come from an adult with an advanced solid tumor such as melanoma, head and neck, liver or kidney cancer.

The V call is TRBV5-1, the J call TRBJ2-5, with D hard to call. This CDR3 comprises 13 residues. V shed 4 bases and J shed 4 bases, with 11 bases lying between them. The germline gives CDR1 SGHRS, CDR2 YFSETQ. The CDR3 here is CASSHPGGETQYF. The CDR3 DNA sequence: TGCGCCAGCAGCCACCCGGGCGGAGAGACCCAGTACTTC.

This sequence joins TRBV5-1 and TRBJ2-2; D uncertain. The CDR3 sequence is 19 residues long. The germline V gene encodes CDR1 SGHRS and CDR2 YFSETQ. With 0 bases removed from V and 0 bases from J, the gap between germline ends came to 18 bases. The CDR3 is CASSLVTGLAFANTGELFF. In nucleotides, the CDR3 is TGCGCCAGCAGCTTGGTTACGGGCTTGGCGTTTGCGAACACCGGGGAGCTGTTTTTT.

This clone was found once. The genes are TRBV7-2 and TRBJ1-2; D ambiguous. The CDR3 has 14 residues. Trimming cost V 5 bases and J 8 bases, with 18 bases left between them. Germline loops: CDR1 SGHTA, CDR2 FQGNSA. The CDR3 DNA sequence: TGTGCCAGCAGCCAAATCTCGGACGGGTTGGGCTACACCTTC. Its protein is CASSQISDGLGYTF.

CDR3 bases: TGTGCCAGCAGTGAATGGTCTTACAATGAGCAGTTCTTC. This translates into CASSEWSYNEQFF. This chain joins TRBV2 and TRBJ2-1; D not certain. Trimming pared 2 bases from V and 4 bases from J, leaving 6 bases between. Per the germline V gene, CDR1 is SNHLY and CDR2 is FYNNEI. The CDR3 runs 13 residues.

The CDR3 sequence: CASSDRLAGTDTQYF. The CDR3 nucleotides are TGTGCCAGCTCCGATCGCCTAGCGGGGACAGATACGCAGTATTTT. This chain connects TRBV28 to TRBJ2-3; 9 bases are shared with TRBD2. Germline V gene sequence: CDR1 MDHEN, CDR2 SYDVKM. With V trimmed by 8 bases and J by 3 bases, 9 bases remained unmatched. This CDR3 has 15 residues.

This sequence joins TRBV18 and TRBJ2-7; TRBD1 matches 7 bases. The CDR3 loop spans 14 amino acids. J lost 2 bases, V lost 3 bases, and 4 bases had no gene match. Germline V CDR1 and CDR2: KGHSH, LQKENI. The CDR3 sequence: CASSPRGSAYEQYF. The CDR3 DNA sequence: TGTGCCAGCTCACCCAGGGGGAGCGCCTACGAGCAGTACTTC.

V gene TRBV18 combines with J gene TRBJ2-1, with a possible D match to TRBD2 (6 bases). CDR3 length equals 13 residues. The germline gives CDR1 KGHSH, CDR2 LQKENI. V was cut by 4 bases and J by 6 bases, with 10 bases left in between. The CDR3 coding sequence is TGTGCCAGCTCACTCCGGGAGTCCAATGAGCAGTTCTTC. It yields the protein CASSLRESNEQFF.

The V call is TRBV7-3, the J call TRBJ1-1, with D uncertain. Germline V gene data show CDR1 as SGHTA and CDR2 as FQGTGA. CDR3 length equals 14 residues. V lost 6 bases, J lost 1 base, and 12 bases lay in between. DNA for the CDR3: TGTGCCAGCAGTTTACACGGTTCGAACACTGAAGCTTTCTTT. It codes for CASSLHGSNTEAFF.

The rearrangement uses TRBV7-9 and TRBJ2-7; TRBD1 aligns across 12 bases. The germline V gene has CDR1 SEHNR and CDR2 FQNEAQ (reference sequence). The CDR3 is 15 residues long. Trimming removed 5 bases from V and 4 bases from J; junction bases left unmatched: 6. The DNA for the CDR3 is TGTGCCAGCAGCCAGCCGGGACAGGGGGCTTACGAGCAGTACTTC. Residues: CASSQPGQGAYEQYF.

The genes are TRBV6-6 and TRBJ1-1; D is unresolved. The germline V gene has CDR1 MNHNY and CDR2 SVGAGI (reference sequence). This CDR3 has 12 residues. Trimming took off 5 bases at V and 5 bases at J, with 9 bases between the two ends. In nucleotides, the CDR3 is TGTGCCAGCAGTCGCCCGGAAACTGAAGCTTTCTTT. Protein: CASSRPETEAFF.

Only a few counts were recorded for this clone. This chain links TRBV21-1 with TRBJ2-1; the D call in the table, TRBD2, was not verified against the DNA. TRBV21-1 corresponds to a pseudogene. The CDR3 covers 15 residues. CDR3 sequence reads: CASSPPGLAGAQQFF. The CDR3 coding sequence is TGTGCCAGCAGTCCGCCGGGACTAGCGGGAGCTCAGCAGTTCTTC.

The chain combines TRBV7-9 with TRBJ2-7, with 7 bases lining up with TRBD2. This CDR3 spans 14 amino acids. Germline V CDR1 and CDR2: SEHNR, FQNEAQ (reference sequence). With V trimmed by 7 bases and J by 4 bases, 10 bases remained unmatched. CDR3 residues: CASTPRASGYEQYF. The CDR3 DNA reads TGTGCCAGCACCCCAAGGGCTAGCGGTTACGAGCAGTACTTC.

The rearrangement uses TRBV14 and TRBJ1-5; a possible D gene is TRBD1 (6 bases). The V and J ends lost 0 bases and 9 bases respectively, with 15 bases between them. The CDR3 covers 15 residues. Germline V CDR1 and CDR2: SGHDN, FVKESK. The DNA of the CDR3 is TGTGCCAGCAGCCAAGACGGGGGCAACTCGGGGCCCCAGCATTTT. It translates to CASSQDGGNSGPQHF.

The V and J genes are TRBV15 and TRBJ2-7; the match to TRBD1 covers 10 bases. After removal of 4 bases from V and 3 bases from J, the junction contained 9 bases not matched to a gene. CDR3 length: 16 amino acids. Germline CDR1 and CDR2: LNHNV and YYDKDF (reference sequence). The CDR3 nucleotides are TGTGCCACCAGCATCGTCCGGACAGGGGGGTTCTACGAGCAGTACTTC. Translated: CATSIVRTGGFYEQYF.

The chain joins TRBV30 to TRBJ2-7; 9 nucleotides agree with TRBD2. The germline gives CDR1 GTSNPN, CDR2 SVGIG (reference sequence). The CDR3 has 14 residues. V dropped 3 bases and J dropped 5; count of bases not matched to a gene: 8. The CDR3 loop reads CAWSPGLAWDEQYF. The CDR3 DNA follows: TGTGCCTGGAGCCCGGGACTAGCATGGGACGAGCAGTACTTC.

This clone is classed as large. The rearrangement links TRBV28 to TRBJ1-2; a weak D match, TRBD1 (5 bases). The ends were cut back, 5 bases at V and 8 bases at J, with 15 bases in the middle. Germline CDR1 and CDR2: MDHEN and SYDVKM. This CDR3 comprises 13 residues. The CDR3 nucleotides read TGTGCCAGCAGTCCGAGTGGGGCCGGGGGCTACACCTTC. Translated: CASSPSGAGGYTF.

V and J are TRBV18 and TRBJ1-1; D remains ambiguous. Trimming took 4 bases from V and 8 from J, leaving 11 bases between them. This CDR3 spans 12 amino acids. CDR1 is KGHSH and CDR2 is LQKENI in the germline V gene. The CDR3 loop is CASSQPQTEAFF. For the CDR3, the DNA is TGTGCCAGCTCACAACCACAAACGGAAGCTTTCTTT.

This chain links TRBV5-1 with TRBJ2-7, with TRBD1 as a possible D gene (6 bases). CDR1 is SGHRS, CDR2 YFSETQ, per germline. CDR3 length: 15 amino acids. V lost 3 bases, J lost 2 bases, and 15 bases lay in between. The CDR3 is CASSWGPGETYEQYF. CDR3 coding DNA: TGCGCCAGCAGCTGGGGGCCAGGGGAAACCTACGAGCAGTACTTC. Looking up the rest from reference TRBV5-1 and TRBJ2-7 gives the full variable domain: KAGVTQTPRYLIKTRGQQVTLSCSPISGHRSVSWYQQTPGQGLQFLFEYFSETQRNKGNFPGRFSGRQFSNSRSEMNVSTLELGDSALYLCASSWGPGETYEQYFGPGTRLTVT.

The rearrangement links TRBV28 to TRBJ1-2, with unresolved D. Trimming pared 1 base from V and 6 bases from J, leaving 9 bases between. Germline V gene data show CDR1 as MDHEN and CDR2 as SYDVKM. The CDR3 extends over 13 amino acids. CDR3 residues: CASSLYRTHGYTF. The CDR3, as DNA: TGTGCCAGCAGTTTATACAGAACGCATGGCTACACCTTC.

V and J are TRBV6-1 and TRBJ2-1; D gene uncertain. Looked up from germline, CDR1 is MNHNS and CDR2 is SASEGT. The length of the CDR3 is 12 residues. The germline V and J ends were trimmed by 5 bases and 3 bases, with 5 bases remaining between them. CDR3 nucleotide sequence: TGTGCCAGCAGTCCCGACTACAATGAGCAGTTCTTC. It translates to CASSPDYNEQFF.